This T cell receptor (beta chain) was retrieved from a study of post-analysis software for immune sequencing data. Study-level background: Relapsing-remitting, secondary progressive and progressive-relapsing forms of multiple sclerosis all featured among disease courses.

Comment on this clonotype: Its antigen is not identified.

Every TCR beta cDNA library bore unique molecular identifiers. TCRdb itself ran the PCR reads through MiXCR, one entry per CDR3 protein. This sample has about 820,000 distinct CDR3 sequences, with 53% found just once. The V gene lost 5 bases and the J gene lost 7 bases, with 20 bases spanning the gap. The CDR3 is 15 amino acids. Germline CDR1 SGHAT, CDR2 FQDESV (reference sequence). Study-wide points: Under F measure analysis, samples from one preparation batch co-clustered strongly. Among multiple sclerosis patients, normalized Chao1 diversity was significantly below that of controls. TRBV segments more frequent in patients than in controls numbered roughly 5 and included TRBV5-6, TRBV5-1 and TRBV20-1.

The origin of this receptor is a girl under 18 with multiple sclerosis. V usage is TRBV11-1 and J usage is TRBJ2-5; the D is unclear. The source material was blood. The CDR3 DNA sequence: TGTGCCAGCAGCCCTGTAGAGGCTCCCCTCAGGACCCAGTACTTC. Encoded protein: CASSPVEAPLRTQYF. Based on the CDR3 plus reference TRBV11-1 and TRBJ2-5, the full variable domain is EAEVAQSPRYKITEKSQAVAFWCDPISGHATLYWYRQILGQGPELLVQFQDESVVDDSQLPKDRFSAERLKGVDSTLKIQPAELGDSAMYLCASSPVEAPLRTQYFGPGTRLLVL.